One sample yielded the 18 T cell receptor beta chains listed below, sequenced in a study of identical twins. TCRdb fed the 5' RACE reads into MiXCR, producing one record per CDR3 protein. Among about 470,000 distinct CDR3 sequences listed, 20% to 25% were seen once. These data were also reused for a study on T cells expressing NK-cell markers.

Sequenced: CD4+ T cells sorted from blood. These TCRs come from a woman younger than 35 in good health.

CDR3 coding DNA: TGTGCCATCAGTGTCCGGGTTGGCACTGAAGCTTTCTTT. Encoded protein: CAISVRVGTEAFF. The chain couples TRBV10-3 to TRBJ1-1, with D unclear. The ends were cut back, 4 bases at V and 4 bases at J, with 10 bases in the middle. This CDR3 contains 13 residues. The germline V gene encodes CDR1 ENHRY and CDR2 SYGVKD.

The sample holds many counts of this clonotype. The V call is TRBV4-2, the J call TRBJ2-1; no firm D call. The CDR3 sequence is 14 residues long. Germline CDR1 reads LGHNA; CDR2 reads YNFKEQ. The V gene lost 4 bases and the J gene lost 2 bases, with 9 bases spanning the gap. CDR3 protein: CASSLQRAYNEQFF. The CDR3 nucleotides read TGTGCCAGCAGCCTTCAAAGGGCCTACAATGAGCAGTTCTTC.

This clonotype was picked up a small number of times. The chain is built from TRBV20-1 and TRBJ2-4; D might be TRBD2 (5 bases). This CDR3 has 13 amino acids. Germline V gene data show CDR1 as DFQATT and CDR2 as SNEGSKA (reference sequence). V was clipped by 5 bases and J by 3 bases, with 11 bases between them. CDR3 DNA sequence: TGCAGTGCTGGGGAGAGGGTCAAAAACATTCAGTACTTC. It encodes CSAGERVKNIQYF.

This clonotype was detected ten times or more. The chain employs TRBV12-3 or TRBV12-4 and TRBJ2-1, with 7 bases lining up with TRBD2. The CDR3 length is 13 residues. The trim removed 5 bases at V and 6 bases at J, leaving 4 bases unmatched. The CDR3 bases are TGTGCCAGCAGTGCTAGCGGCCTCAATGAGCAGTTCTTC. This codes for CASSASGLNEQFF.

This clonotype has only a few counts. The chain joins TRBV5-1 to TRBJ1-1, with D hard to call. This CDR3 is built from 14 residues. Germline CDR1 is SGHRS and CDR2 is YFSETQ. V lost 1 base and J lost 6, with 13 bases in between. The CDR3 nucleotides read TGCGCCAGCAGCTTGATGCAGGCTGGACCTGAAGCTTTCTTT. Translated, it gives CASSLMQAGPEAFF.

The chain carries TRBV24-1 and TRBJ2-2, with TRBD2 as a possible D gene (6 bases). Germline CDR1 and CDR2: KGHDR and SFDVKD. The CDR3 has 20 amino acids. Trimming stripped 3 bases from V and 3 bases from J, with 25 bases between. The CDR3 here is CATSDPFGAAGTGDTGELFF. The CDR3 DNA reads TGTGCCACCAGTGATCCGTTTGGAGCTGCGGGGACGGGAGACACCGGGGAGCTGTTTTTT.

This clonotype was counted a few times. The CDR3 region has the DNA TGTGCCAGCAGTTCTCGAACCCGGGGTCTAAGCTACACCTTC. It specifies CASSSRTRGLSYTF. The genes are TRBV12-3 or TRBV12-4 and TRBJ1-2; D not resolved. The CDR3 extends over 14 amino acids. Trimming removed 4 bases at V and 9 bases at J, with 18 bases between.

The chain couples TRBV5-1 to TRBJ2-1; no definite D call. The CDR3 is 16 residues long. Trimming took off 0 bases at V and 0 bases at J, with 10 bases between the two ends. The germline CDR1 and CDR2 sequences are SGHRS and YFSETQ. DNA of the CDR3: TGCGCCAGCAGCTTGGAAGGCGGTCTCTCCTACAATGAGCAGTTCTTC. This gives the protein CASSLEGGLSYNEQFF.

This clonotype was counted a few times. This chain joins TRBV5-1 and TRBJ2-2; D gene uncertain. Looked up from germline, CDR1 is SGHRS and CDR2 is YFSETQ. With 1 base removed from V and 5 bases from J, the gap between germline ends came to 12 bases. The CDR3 has 15 residues. In DNA, the CDR3 is TGCGCCAGCAGCTTGATGGCAGTAGGGACCGGGGAGCTGTTTTTT. Amino acid sequence: CASSLMAVGTGELFF.

This clonotype was observed at least ten times. J is TRBJ2-5 and V is TRBV5-1, with D unclear. The CDR3 has 11 residues. The V gene's germline CDR1 is SGHRS and CDR2 YFSETQ. Trimming took off 4 bases at V and 2 bases at J, with 3 bases between the two ends. CDR3 sequence: CASSIQETQYF. In DNA form, the CDR3 reads TGCGCCAGCAGCATTCAAGAGACCCAGTACTTC. The entire variable domain, with the rest obtained from reference TRBV5-1 and TRBJ2-5, is as follows: KAGVTQTPRYLIKTRGQQVTLSCSPISGHRSVSWYQQTPGQGLQFLFEYFSETQRNKGNFPGRFSGRQFSNSRSEMNVSTLELGDSALYLCASSIQETQYFGPGTRLLVL.

V gene TRBV6-1 combines with J gene TRBJ2-5; D unclear. The germline gives CDR1 MNHNS, CDR2 SASEGT. V was pared by 10 bases and J by 5 bases, with 8 bases between. The length of the CDR3 is 10 residues. CDR3 in DNA: TGTGCCATCCTGGAGGAGACCCAGTACTTC. Translated: CAILEETQYF.

J is TRBJ1-2 and V is TRBV5-5, with 7 bases aligning to TRBD1. Looked up from germline, CDR1 is SGHKS and CDR2 is YYEKEE (reference sequence). This CDR3 comprises 16 residues. Trimming took 0 bases from V and 4 from J; bases not matched to a gene: 9. CDR3 in amino acids: CASSLALRDRAYGYTF. In DNA form, the CDR3 reads TGTGCCAGCAGCTTGGCCCTCCGGGACAGAGCCTATGGCTACACCTTC.

This clonotype was observed a few times. This chain joins TRBV11-2 and TRBJ2-1, with 12 bases aligning to TRBD2. J was trimmed by 10 bases and V by 6 bases; bases with no gene match: 10. Per germline, CDR1 SGHAT and CDR2 FQNNGV. This CDR3 spans 15 amino acids. The CDR3 DNA sequence: TGTGCCAGCAGACCACTAGCGGGAGGCCCGGTGGAGCAGTTCTTC. Amino acid sequence: CASRPLAGGPVEQFF.

This clonotype has just a few counts. The chain combines TRBV25-1 with TRBJ2-5; no definite D call. This CDR3 spans 13 amino acids. CDR1 MGHDK and CDR2 SYGVNS come from the germline V gene. V was trimmed by 5 bases and J by 5 bases, leaving 12 bases between them. In DNA form, the CDR3 reads TGTGCCAGCAGTTTCATCGAGCCGGAGACCCAGTACTTC. It translates to CASSFIEPETQYF.

There are a few counts of this clonotype. The chain employs TRBV20-1 and TRBJ2-5, with D possibly being TRBD2 (5 bases). Trimming removed 5 bases at V and 1 base at J, with 11 bases between. The CDR3 totals 13 residues. The germline CDR1 and CDR2 sequences are DFQATT and SNEGSKA (reference sequence). Written as DNA, the CDR3 is TGCAGTGCTCCTGGACTGACCCAAGAGACCCAGTACTTC. Its translation: CSAPGLTQETQYF.

The sample holds a few counts of this clonotype. V is TRBV20-1 and J is TRBJ2-1, with 7 bases identical to TRBD2. Per germline, CDR1 DFQATT and CDR2 SNEGSKA (reference sequence). This CDR3 has 14 amino acids. The V segment lost 4 bases and the J segment 7 bases; nucleotides outside the gene matches: 10. CDR3 amino acids: CSATRDYWVNEQFF. The DNA of the CDR3 is TGCAGTGCTACAAGGGACTATTGGGTTAATGAGCAGTTCTTC.

J is TRBJ2-3 and V is TRBV5-1; D gene unclear. This CDR3 comprises 15 residues. CDR1 and CDR2 (germline): SGHRS, YFSETQ. Deletions cut 2 bases from V and 1 base from J, with 11 bases between. In DNA, the CDR3 is TGCGCCAGCAGCTTCGGTGGACCCCGCACAGATACGCAGTATTTT. Its translation: CASSFGGPRTDTQYF.

The table lists this clonotype with many counts. The chain has TRBV4-3 and TRBJ1-2; unclear D gene. The CDR3 is 14 residues long. The germline gives CDR1 LGHNA, CDR2 YSLEER. The V end lost 5 bases, the J end lost 5 bases, and 15 bases lay between the germline ends. The CDR3 loop is CASSSRLGGYGYTF. The CDR3 coding sequence is TGCGCCAGCAGCTCCCGACTCGGCGGGTATGGCTACACCTTC.